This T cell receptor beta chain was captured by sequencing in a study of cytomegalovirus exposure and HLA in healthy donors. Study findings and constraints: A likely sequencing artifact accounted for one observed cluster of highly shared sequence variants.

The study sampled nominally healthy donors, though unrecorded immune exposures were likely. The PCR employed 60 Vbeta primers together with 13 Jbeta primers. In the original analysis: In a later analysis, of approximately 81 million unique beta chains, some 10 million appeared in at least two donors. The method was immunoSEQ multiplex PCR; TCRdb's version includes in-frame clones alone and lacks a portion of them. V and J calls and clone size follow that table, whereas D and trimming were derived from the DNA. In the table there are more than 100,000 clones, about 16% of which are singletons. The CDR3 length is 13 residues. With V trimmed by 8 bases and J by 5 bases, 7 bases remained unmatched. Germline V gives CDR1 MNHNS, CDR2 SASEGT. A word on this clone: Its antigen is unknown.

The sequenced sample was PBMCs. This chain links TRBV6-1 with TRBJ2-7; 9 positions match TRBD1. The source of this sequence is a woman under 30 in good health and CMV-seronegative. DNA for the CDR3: TGTGCCAGCGCCGGACAGGGGATCCACGAGCAGTACTTC. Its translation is CASAGQGIHEQYF.